The sequence of this T cell receptor beta chain was determined in a study of blood T cell repertoires in COVID-19. Study-level information: Italy, Spain and the United States were the sources of the convalescent and acute COVID-19 samples. PBMCs, B-cell-depleted T cells, or T cells provided the cDNA or gDNA that made up the material.

Per the study methods: Amplifying reference gene primers gave estimates of nucleated cell counts. Assay: immunoSEQ multiplex PCR; the TCRdb copy retains only in-frame clones and omits some. V, J and clone size reflect that table, while D and trimming were determined from the DNA. The sample includes about 260,000 clones, 75% to 90% of them seen just once. CDR1 is SNHLY and CDR2 is FYNNEI in the germline V gene. V dropped 2 bases and J dropped 1 base, with 14 bases sitting between them. The CDR3 length is 16 residues. This rearrangement joins TRBV2 to TRBJ1-1, with TRBD1 as a possible D gene (6 bases). The source material was peripheral blood. This clonotype was sampled from a man younger than 45 with active or convalescent COVID-19. The CDR3 nucleotides are TGTGCCAGCAGTGAAAGGGGAGGGGGTCAGAACACTGAAGCTTTCTTT. Translation gives CASSERGGGQNTEAFF.